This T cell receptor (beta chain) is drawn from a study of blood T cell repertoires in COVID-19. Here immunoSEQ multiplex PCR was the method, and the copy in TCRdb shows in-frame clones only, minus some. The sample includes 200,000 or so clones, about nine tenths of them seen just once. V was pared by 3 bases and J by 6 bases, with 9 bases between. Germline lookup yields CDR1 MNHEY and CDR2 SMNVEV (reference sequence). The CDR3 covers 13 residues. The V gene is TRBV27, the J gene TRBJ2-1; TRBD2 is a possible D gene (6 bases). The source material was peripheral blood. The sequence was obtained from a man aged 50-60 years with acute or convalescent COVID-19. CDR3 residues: CASSFGGFNEQFF. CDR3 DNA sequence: TGTGCCAGCAGTTTTGGAGGGTTCAATGAGCAGTTCTTC.